The sequence of this TCR beta chain was determined in a study of blood T cell repertoires in COVID-19. As for the study in general: The cDNA or gDNA used as material had been derived from T cells, B-cell-depleted T cells, or PBMCs.

The V gene end was trimmed by 2 bases and the J gene end by 2 bases; junction bases not matched to a gene: 5. Germline assignment: CDR1 MNHEY and CDR2 SVGEGT. The CDR3 extends over 15 amino acids. Sequencing used immunoSEQ multiplex PCR; TCRdb keeps in-frame clones, though not all of them. The sample holds fewer than 120,000 clones; roughly 76% are singletons and the top ten take under 10%. This clone came up once. This chain uses TRBV6-2 or TRBV6-3 with TRBJ1-2; 7 positions agree with TRBD1. What was sequenced was peripheral blood. This TCR was recovered from an older woman with acute or convalescent COVID-19. The CDR3 DNA follows: TGTGCCAGCAGTTACGGGACAGCGCAGAACTATGGCTACACCTTC. The encoded protein is CASSYGTAQNYGYTF.